This TCR beta chain was documented in a study of T cells in women clearing cervical HPV infection. Note on this clone: The observed sequence ends 3 residues before the CDR3 terminus, with the missing tail filled in from the germline J gene.

Sequencing used immunoSEQ multiplex PCR; TCRdb keeps in-frame clones, though not all of them. Its clone listing holds approximately 28,000 clones. The CDR3 covers 13 residues. The V and J ends lost 8 bases and 7 bases, in that order; junction bases with no gene match: 2. Per germline, CDR1 MRHNA and CDR2 SNTAGT. The sequence was obtained from a woman aged 18-70 years with a cervical HPV16 infection that either progressed to CIN3+ or cleared (not recorded which). What was sequenced was blood buffy coat. This rearrangement joins TRBV6-4 to TRBJ2-1; 13 bases are a match to TRBD2. The CDR3 bases that were read are TGTGCCAGCGGGACTAGCGGGGTTAATGAG. It encodes CASGTSGVNE. The CDR3 as a whole reads CASGTSGVNEQFF.